This entry lists 5 T cell receptor beta chains sequenced from one sample in a study of beta chain features in type 1 diabetes. Expressed TCRB transcripts were sequenced after all isolated RNA was converted to cDNA. Libraries were prepared by immunoSEQ multiplex PCR; TCRdb keeps only in-frame clonotypes and omits some of them. The sample has 900,000 or so clones; 17% are singletons. Sequencing used naive CD4+ T cells from blood. The receptors originated from a woman aged 18-29 years in good health.

The chain combines TRBV7-3 with TRBJ2-1, with 7 bases fitting TRBD2. This CDR3 has 15 amino acids. Unmatched junction bases numbered 8, after V lost 5 bases and J lost 4 bases. Per germline, CDR1 SGHTA and CDR2 FQGTGA. In nucleotides, the CDR3 is TGTGCCAGCAGCAGCGGGACGGCGGAATACAATGAGCAGTTCTTC. Its translation: CASSSGTAEYNEQFF. The full variable domain, completed using reference TRBV7-3 and TRBJ2-1, is GAGVSQTPSNKVTEKGKYVELRCDPISGHTALYWYRQSLGQGPEFLIYFQGTGAADDSGLPNDRFFAVRPEGSVSTLKIQRTERGDSAVYLCASSSGTAEYNEQFFGPGTRLTVL.

This clone has a handful of counts. This rearrangement joins TRBV19 to TRBJ1-5; D unresolved. The CDR3 sequence is 13 residues long. The germline V gene has CDR1 LNHDA and CDR2 SQIVND (reference sequence). Trimming removed 3 bases from V and 4 bases from J, with 7 bases in between. CDR3 region: CASSMSVNQPQHF. The CDR3 coding sequence is TGTGCCAGTAGTATGTCAGTGAATCAGCCCCAGCATTTT.

Of note for this clone: This specimen includes other DNA sequences encoding the same CDR3. The gene calls are TRBV9 and TRBJ2-5; 8 bases agree with TRBD1. Germline CDR1 SGDLS, CDR2 YYNGEE. The CDR3 contains 14 residues. The trim removed 3 bases at V and 1 base at J, leaving 2 bases unmatched. CDR3 nucleotides: TGTGCCAGCAGCGCAGACAGGGGCCAAGAGACCCAGTACTTC. It encodes CASSADRGQETQYF.

The V gene is TRBV7-6, the J gene TRBJ2-7; D remains unclear. Germline-derived CDR1 and CDR2 are SGHVS and FNYEAQ. Between the trimmed V and J ends, which lost 2 bases and 3 bases, there was a span of 8 bases. This CDR3 is 13 amino acids long. DNA for the CDR3: TGTGCCAGCAGCTTAAATACTGGCTACGAGCAGTACTTC. Translating gives CASSLNTGYEQYF.

The rearrangement uses TRBV27 and TRBJ1-5, with 10 bases that match TRBD1. J was trimmed by 6 bases and V by 6 bases; bases with no gene match: 20. There are 19 residues in the CDR3. CDR1 and CDR2 from the germline V gene are MNHEY and SMNVEV (reference sequence). For the CDR3, the DNA is TGTGCCAGCAGCCCCTCCCGACAGGGGGCGATGGGTTCGGGTCAGCCCCAGCATTTT. Translation gives CASSPSRQGAMGSGQPQHF.